A single sample gave rise to the 22 T cell receptor beta chains below, sequenced in a study of response to subunit inactivated influenza vaccine. TCRdb re-called the RT-PCR reads with MiXCR, one entry per CDR3 protein. This table has roughly 500,000 distinct CDR3 sequences, about 15% appearing once. Sequencing was performed on CD4+ T cells sorted from PBMCs, taken roughly 24 months after vaccination. All receptors derive from a man in his fifties or sixties who received an inactivated influenza vaccine.

This clonotype was recorded a few times. The chain carries TRBV10-3 and TRBJ1-5; D might be TRBD1 (6 bases). Germline values: CDR1 ENHRY, CDR2 SYGVKD. This CDR3 has 14 amino acids. V lost 9 bases, J lost 1 base, and 13 bases lay in between. In DNA, the CDR3 is TGTGCCATACGTTCGCAGGGGAGCAATCAGCCCCAGCATTTT. Translating gives CAIRSQGSNQPQHF.

This clonotype was found many times. This chain uses TRBV7-8 with TRBJ1-2; no clear D. CDR1 SGHVS and CDR2 FQNEAQ come from the germline V gene. CDR3 length: 16 residues. With 1 base removed from V and 2 bases from J, the gap between germline ends came to 14 bases. The CDR3 nucleotides are TGTGCCAGCAGCTTAGTTTTAGGACGGCTCAACTATGGCTACACCTTC. Translated, it gives CASSLVLGRLNYGYTF.

This chain joins TRBV28 and TRBJ2-7; no definite D call. V was cut by 2 bases and J by 2 bases, with 7 bases left in between. In germline, CDR1 is MDHEN, CDR2 SYDVKM. This CDR3 contains 13 residues. The CDR3 bases are TGTGCCAGCAGTTTACCAGTAGCCTACGAGCAGTACTTC. Protein: CASSLPVAYEQYF. The whole variable domain, remainder taken from reference TRBV28 and TRBJ2-7, is DVKVTQSSRYLVKRTGEKVFLECVQDMDHENMFWYRQDPGLGLRLIYFSYDVKMKEKGDIPEGYSVSREKKERFSLILESASTNQTSMYLCASSLPVAYEQYFGPGTRLTVT.

In its sample, this clonotype was seen a few times. The genes are TRBV20-1 and TRBJ1-5, with TRBD1 identical over 7 bases. The germline V gene encodes CDR1 DFQATT and CDR2 SNEGSKA (reference sequence). The V and J ends lost 4 bases and 1 base, in that order; junction bases with no gene match: 4. There are 14 residues in the CDR3. CDR3 sequence (DNA): TGCAGTGCTAAAGGGGGCGCGAGCAATCAGCCCCAGCATTTT. Encoded protein: CSAKGGASNQPQHF.

CDR3 residues: CSATNRRKSSYNEQFF. CDR3 DNA sequence: TGCAGTGCTACTAATAGGAGAAAGAGCTCCTACAATGAGCAGTTCTTC. This chain uses TRBV20-1 with TRBJ2-1; D call uncertain. The CDR3 is 16 residues long. The V and J ends lost 4 bases and 0 bases respectively, with 16 bases between them. Germline CDR1 DFQATT, CDR2 SNEGSKA (reference sequence).

This clonotype turned up a few times. The V call is TRBV14, the J call TRBJ2-7; D remains unclear. In germline, CDR1 is SGHDN, CDR2 FVKESK. This CDR3 has 11 amino acids. V was trimmed by 0 bases and J by 6 bases, leaving 3 bases between them. The CDR3 loop is CASSQDVEQYF. CDR3 nucleotides: TGTGCCAGCAGCCAAGACGTCGAGCAGTACTTC.

This clonotype was detected many times. The genes are TRBV12-3 or TRBV12-4 and TRBJ2-7; 12 bases fit TRBD2. This CDR3 spans 16 amino acids. After removal of 6 bases from V and 1 base from J, the junction contained 7 bases not matched to a gene. The chain's CDR3 is CASSFMGTSGSYEQYF. In DNA, the CDR3 is TGTGCCAGCAGCTTCATGGGGACTAGCGGGTCCTACGAGCAGTACTTC.

This clonotype was detected only a few times. This chain connects TRBV10-3 to TRBJ2-1; 9 nucleotides line up with TRBD1. The CDR3 runs 16 residues. Trimming at V came to 4 bases and at J to 6 bases, leaving 10 bases not matched to a gene. Germline values: CDR1 ENHRY, CDR2 SYGVKD. The CDR3 spells CAISGYSGGQGNEQFF. The CDR3 bases are TGTGCCATCAGTGGATATTCTGGGGGACAGGGCAATGAGCAGTTCTTC.

The CDR3 nucleotides are TGTGCCATCAGTGACTCCAGGAGGGAGGGCCCTGGTGAGCAGTTCTTC. Translated, it gives CAISDSRREGPGEQFF. J is TRBJ2-1 and V is TRBV10-3, with 7 bases identical to TRBD2. This CDR3 is 16 amino acids long. The germline CDR1 and CDR2 sequences are ENHRY and SYGVKD. V shed 3 bases and J 9 bases; nucleotides not matched to a gene: 14.

This clonotype came up a few times. This chain uses TRBV10-3 with TRBJ2-1; D gene uncertain. Germline loops: CDR1 ENHRY, CDR2 SYGVKD. V lost 10 bases and J lost 9, with 16 bases in between. CDR3 length equals 12 residues. CDR3 sequence reads: CATSTDGTEQFF. The CDR3 coding sequence is TGTGCCACGTCAACGGACGGAACTGAGCAGTTCTTC.

The chain links TRBV7-8 to TRBJ1-2, with D perhaps TRBD1 (5 bases). V dropped 2 bases and J dropped 8 bases, with 24 bases sitting between them. The length of the CDR3 is 17 residues. CDR1 is SGHVS and CDR2 is FQNEAQ in the germline V gene. As DNA, the CDR3 is TGTGCCAGCAGCTTAAACCGGGACGGGGGATCTATGGTCGGCTACACCTTC. This encodes CASSLNRDGGSMVGYTF.

This clonotype was detected only a few times. The chain employs TRBV20-1 and TRBJ2-5, with D hard to call. Germline V gene sequence: CDR1 DFQATT, CDR2 SNEGSKA (reference sequence). The CDR3 is 12 residues long. The V end was cut by 5 bases, the J end by 5 bases, with 12 bases between. CDR3 bases: TGCAGTGCTCGCCCCGCTTTGGAGACCCAGTACTTC. Translating gives CSARPALETQYF.

The rearrangement links TRBV10-3 to TRBJ1-1, with D tentatively TRBD1 (5 bases). The CDR3 spans 15 residues. CDR1 is ENHRY, CDR2 SYGVKD, per germline. Trimming left V 4 bases short and J 0 bases short, with 12 bases between. As DNA, the CDR3 is TGTGCCATCAGTGCGGCAGGGAGATTGAACACTGAAGCTTTCTTT. Amino acids: CAISAAGRLNTEAFF.

The gene calls are TRBV6-1 and TRBJ1-5, with D uncertain. Germline CDR1 and CDR2: MNHNS and SASEGT. The ends were cut back, 7 bases at V and 2 bases at J, with 18 bases in the middle. The CDR3 is 16 residues long. The CDR3 protein is CASTPWALRGNQPQHF. CDR3 in DNA: TGTGCCAGCACCCCATGGGCGCTGCGGGGCAATCAGCCCCAGCATTTT.

This rearrangement joins TRBV20-1 to TRBJ2-5, with D perhaps matching TRBD2 (6 bases). The germline V gene has CDR1 DFQATT and CDR2 SNEGSKA (reference sequence). The CDR3 has 16 residues. V was pared by 1 base and J by 1 base, with 16 bases between. The CDR3 here is CSARAQIVGGQETQYF. The DNA of the CDR3 is TGCAGTGCTAGAGCCCAAATTGTCGGGGGCCAAGAGACCCAGTACTTC.

This clonotype was seen a handful of times. This rearrangement joins TRBV12-3 or TRBV12-4 to TRBJ1-2; the D gene is possibly TRBD1 (6 bases). The CDR3 contains 12 residues. V lost 3 bases, J lost 8 bases, and 10 bases lay in between. Here the CDR3 DNA reads TGTGCCAGCAGTTTCACCAGGGGCGGCTACACCTTC. Translation gives CASSFTRGGYTF.

This clonotype turned up a few times. The V gene is TRBV7-9, the J gene TRBJ2-7; tentatively, D is TRBD1 (5 bases). The germline V gene has CDR1 SEHNR and CDR2 FQNEAQ (reference sequence). The CDR3 contains 13 residues. V was shortened by 5 bases and J by 5 bases, with 13 bases between the two germline ends. CDR3 protein: CASSLGVLHEQYF. CDR3 nucleotide sequence: TGTGCCAGCAGCCTAGGGGTTCTCCACGAGCAGTACTTC. Based on the CDR3 plus reference TRBV7-9 and TRBJ2-7, the full variable domain is DTGVSQNPRHKITKRGQNVTFRCDPISEHNRLYWYRQTLGQGPEFLTYFQNEAQLEKSRLLSDRFSAERPKGSFSTLEIQRTEQGDSAMYLCASSLGVLHEQYFGPGTRLTVT.

This chain connects TRBV6-5 to TRBJ2-1, with TRBD1 identical over 9 bases. The CDR3 consists of 16 residues. V trimming: 2 bases; J trimming: 13 bases; junction bases outside the gene matches: 15. Germline CDR1 MNHEY, CDR2 SVGAGI. The CDR3 nucleotides are TGTGCCAGCAGTTACCAACCGGGACAGGGCCCATTGTCACAGTTCTTC. Encoded protein: CASSYQPGQGPLSQFF.

V and J are TRBV15 and TRBJ2-2, with D maybe TRBD1 (6 bases). Trimming left V 0 bases short and J 4 bases short, with 6 bases between. The CDR3 is 14 residues long. CDR1 and CDR2 (germline): LNHNV, YYDKDF (reference sequence). The CDR3 region has the DNA TGTGCCACCAGCAGAGAGACAGGCACCGGGGAGCTGTTTTTT. As protein: CATSRETGTGELFF.

The chain combines TRBV24-1 with TRBJ1-5, with D hard to call. Trimming pared 3 bases from V and 2 bases from J, leaving 1 base between. CDR1 KGHDR and CDR2 SFDVKD come from the germline V gene. CDR3 length equals 12 residues. Written as DNA, the CDR3 is TGTGCCACCAGTGATCGCAATCAGCCCCAGCATTTT. It translates to CATSDRNQPQHF.

J is TRBJ2-1 and V is TRBV24-1, with unresolved D. The V and J ends lost 1 base and 0 bases respectively, with 9 bases between them. The CDR3 runs 16 residues. From germline, CDR1 is KGHDR and CDR2 SFDVKD. The CDR3 sequence is CATSDFDGSSYNEQFF. The CDR3 bases are TGTGCCACCAGTGATTTCGACGGAAGCTCCTACAATGAGCAGTTCTTC.

CDR3 in DNA: TGTGCCAGCAGCTCTATAGCGGGGGGGGCCCCAACCGGGGAGCTGTTTTTT. Its protein is CASSSIAGGAPTGELFF. This chain connects TRBV7-8 to TRBJ2-2; 11 positions match TRBD2. CDR1 SGHVS and CDR2 FQNEAQ come from the germline V gene. The CDR3 is 17 amino acids. Unmatched junction bases numbered 9, after V lost 4 bases and J lost 5 bases.